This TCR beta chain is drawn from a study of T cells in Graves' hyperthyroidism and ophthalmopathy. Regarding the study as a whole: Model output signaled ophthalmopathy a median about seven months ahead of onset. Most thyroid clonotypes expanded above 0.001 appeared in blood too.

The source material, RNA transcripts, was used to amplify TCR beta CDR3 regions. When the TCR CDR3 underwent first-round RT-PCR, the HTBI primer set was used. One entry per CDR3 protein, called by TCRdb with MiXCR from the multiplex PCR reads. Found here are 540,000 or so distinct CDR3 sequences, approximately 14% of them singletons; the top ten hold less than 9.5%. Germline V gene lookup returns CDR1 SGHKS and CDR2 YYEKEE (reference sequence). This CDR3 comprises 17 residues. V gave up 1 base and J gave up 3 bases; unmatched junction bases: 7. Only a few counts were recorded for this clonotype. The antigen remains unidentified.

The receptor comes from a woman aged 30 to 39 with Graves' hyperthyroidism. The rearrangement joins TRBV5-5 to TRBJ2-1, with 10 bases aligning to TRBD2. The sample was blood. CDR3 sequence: CASSLLDLAGDYNEQFF. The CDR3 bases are TGTGCCAGCAGCTTGTTAGACCTAGCGGGAGACTACAATGAGCAGTTCTTC. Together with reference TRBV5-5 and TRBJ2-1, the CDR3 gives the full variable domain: DAGVTQSPTHLIKTRGQQVTLRCSPISGHKSVSWYQQVLGQGPQFIFQYYEKEERGRGNFPDRFSARQFPNYSSELNVNALLLGDSALYLCASSLLDLAGDYNEQFFGPGTRLTVL.